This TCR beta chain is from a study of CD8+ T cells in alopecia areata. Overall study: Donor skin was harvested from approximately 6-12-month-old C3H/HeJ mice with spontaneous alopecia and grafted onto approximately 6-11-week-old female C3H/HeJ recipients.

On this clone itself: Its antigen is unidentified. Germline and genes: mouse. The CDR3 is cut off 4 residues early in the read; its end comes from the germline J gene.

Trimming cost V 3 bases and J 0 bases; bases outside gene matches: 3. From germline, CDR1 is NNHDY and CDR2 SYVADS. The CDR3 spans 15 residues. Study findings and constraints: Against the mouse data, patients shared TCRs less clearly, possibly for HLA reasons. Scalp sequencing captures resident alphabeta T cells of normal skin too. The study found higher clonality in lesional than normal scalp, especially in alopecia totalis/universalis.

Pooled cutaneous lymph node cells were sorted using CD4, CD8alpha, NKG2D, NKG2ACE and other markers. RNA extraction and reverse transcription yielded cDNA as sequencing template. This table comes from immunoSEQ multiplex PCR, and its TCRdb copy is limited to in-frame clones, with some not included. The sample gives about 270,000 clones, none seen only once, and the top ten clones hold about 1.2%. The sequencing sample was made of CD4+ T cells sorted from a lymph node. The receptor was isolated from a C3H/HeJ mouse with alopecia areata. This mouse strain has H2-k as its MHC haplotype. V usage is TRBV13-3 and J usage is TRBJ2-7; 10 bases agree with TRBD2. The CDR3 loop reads CASSVRLGGSYEQYF. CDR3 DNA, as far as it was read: TGTGCCAGCAGTGTCAGACTGGGGGGCTCCTAT.